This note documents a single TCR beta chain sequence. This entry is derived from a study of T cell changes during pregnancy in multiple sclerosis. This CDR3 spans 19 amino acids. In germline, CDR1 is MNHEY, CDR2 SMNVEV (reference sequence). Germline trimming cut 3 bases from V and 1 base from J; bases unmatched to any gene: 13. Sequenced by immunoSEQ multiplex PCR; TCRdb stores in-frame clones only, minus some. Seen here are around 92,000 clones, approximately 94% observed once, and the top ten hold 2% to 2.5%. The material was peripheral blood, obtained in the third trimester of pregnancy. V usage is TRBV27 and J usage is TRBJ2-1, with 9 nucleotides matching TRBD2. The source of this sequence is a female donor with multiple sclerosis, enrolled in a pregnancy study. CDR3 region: CASSLRGPPSGVSYNEQFF. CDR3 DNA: TGTGCCAGCAGTTTGCGGGGGCCACCTAGCGGGGTGTCCTACAATGAGCAGTTCTTC.